Listed here are 2 T cell receptor beta chains from one sample, sequenced in a study of cytomegalovirus exposure and HLA in healthy donors. In the PCR, 60 Vbeta and 13 Jbeta primers were used. Libraries were prepared by immunoSEQ multiplex PCR; TCRdb keeps only in-frame clonotypes and omits some of them. The sample yields 150,000 to 200,000 clones, approximately 80% seen once. Sequenced sample: PBMCs. These receptors came from a woman aged 25 to 39 in good health and CMV-seropositive.

The chain links TRBV9 to TRBJ2-3; 7 bases line up with TRBD2. The CDR3 loop spans 14 amino acids. CDR1 SGDLS and CDR2 YYNGEE come from the germline V gene. V trimming: 3 bases; J trimming: 8 bases; junction bases outside the gene matches: 9. This CDR3 is CASSDGAGERTQYF. The CDR3 DNA reads as TGTGCCAGCAGCGACGGGGCGGGGGAACGTACGCAGTATTTT.

This chain links TRBV6-1 with TRBJ2-7; D is possibly TRBD2 (6 bases). The CDR3 spans 15 residues. V lost 7 bases to trimming and J lost 3 bases, with 19 bases between them. Germline loops: CDR1 MNHNS, CDR2 SASEGT. The CDR3 spells CASKEVGLANYEQYF. The CDR3, as DNA: TGTGCCAGCAAGGAGGTGGGGCTAGCGAACTACGAGCAGTACTTC.